This is a list of T cell receptor beta chains from one sample in a study of spatial heterogeneity in lung cancer. TCRdb reprocessed the 5' RACE reads with MiXCR, giving one entry per CDR3 protein. The sample holds about 92,000 distinct CDR3 sequences, about an eighth seen once. Sequencing used PBMCs, obtained at surgery. These receptors came from a male donor with early-stage non-small cell lung cancer. Each CDR3 is given with its conserved first and last residue. Fields, in order: V gene, J gene, D gene, clone size, CDR3 protein, CDR3 DNA. The D gene is left open where the match is weak. Clone size appears in some rows only: once, few, many, or a class for an expanded clone.

v_call: TRBV7-2; j_call: TRBJ1-6; d_call: NA; clone_size: few; cdr3_aa: CASSPILGNSPLHF; cdr3_nt: TGTGCCAGCAGCCCAATCTTGGGGAATTCACCCCTCCACTTT
v_call: TRBV6-4; j_call: TRBJ2-7; d_call: NA; clone_size: many; cdr3_aa: CASTPPRRTRYEQYF; cdr3_nt: TGTGCCAGCACCCCCCCCCGGAGGACCCGCTACGAGCAGTACTTC
v_call: TRBV7-6; j_call: TRBJ2-1; d_call: NA; clone_size: few; cdr3_aa: CASSLGGQGQEQFF; cdr3_nt: TGTGCCAGCAGCTTAGGGGGCCAGGGGCAGGAGCAGTTCTTC
v_call: TRBV12-3/TRBV12-4; j_call: TRBJ1-1; d_call: NA; clone_size: NA; cdr3_aa: CASSLSVNTEAFF; cdr3_nt: TGTGCCAGCAGTTTATCAGTAAACACTGAAGCTTTCTTT
v_call: TRBV27; j_call: TRBJ2-5; d_call: NA; clone_size: few; cdr3_aa: CASSSQGGVWKTQYF; cdr3_nt: TGTGCCAGCAGTTCTCAGGGGGGGGTTTGGAAGACCCAGTACTTC
v_call: TRBV12-3/TRBV12-4; j_call: TRBJ2-3; d_call: TRBD2; clone_size: NA; cdr3_aa: CASSGQRGGATDTQYF; cdr3_nt: TGTGCCAGCAGTGGCCAGCGGGGGGGCGCCACAGATACGCAGTATTTT
v_call: TRBV5-1; j_call: TRBJ2-3; d_call: NA; clone_size: NA; cdr3_aa: CASSYGTDGTDTQYF; cdr3_nt: TGCGCCAGCAGCTACGGGACTGATGGCACAGATACGCAGTATTTT
v_call: TRBV14; j_call: TRBJ1-4; d_call: NA; clone_size: NA; cdr3_aa: CASSQRKGPYNEKLFF; cdr3_nt: TGTGCCAGCAGCCAAAGGAAAGGCCCCTATAATGAAAAACTGTTTTTT
v_call: TRBV20-1; j_call: TRBJ2-6; d_call: NA; clone_size: few; cdr3_aa: CSARDRGANVLTF; cdr3_nt: TGCAGTGCTAGAGACCGTGGGGCCAACGTCCTGACTTTC
v_call: TRBV7-2; j_call: TRBJ2-5; d_call: NA; clone_size: many; cdr3_aa: CASSSTPSSGTQYF; cdr3_nt: TGTGCCAGCAGCTCGACTCCTAGCTCGGGGACCCAGTACTTC
v_call: TRBV28; j_call: TRBJ1-4; d_call: TRBD1; clone_size: few; cdr3_aa: CASSGRRTGGSEKLFF; cdr3_nt: TGTGCCAGCAGTGGCAGACGGACAGGGGGAAGTGAAAAACTGTTTTTT
v_call: TRBV2; j_call: TRBJ2-4; d_call: TRBD2; clone_size: few; cdr3_aa: CASSGTSGRRGNIQYF; cdr3_nt: TGTGCCAGCAGTGGAACTAGCGGGAGGCGGGGAAACATTCAGTACTTC
v_call: TRBV20-1; j_call: TRBJ1-6; d_call: NA; clone_size: few; cdr3_aa: CSASIGTNNSPLHF; cdr3_nt: TGCAGTGCTAGTATCGGTACCAATAATTCACCCCTCCACTTT
v_call: TRBV7-2; j_call: TRBJ2-7; d_call: TRBD1; clone_size: few; cdr3_aa: CASSAPGQGTYEQYF; cdr3_nt: TGTGCCAGCAGCGCTCCGGGACAGGGGACATACGAGCAGTACTTC
v_call: TRBV20-1; j_call: TRBJ2-7; d_call: NA; clone_size: NA; cdr3_aa: CSASLRGARAYEQYF; cdr3_nt: TGCAGTGCTAGTTTACGGGGCGCGCGGGCCTACGAGCAGTACTTC
v_call: TRBV7-2; j_call: TRBJ2-1; d_call: NA; clone_size: few; cdr3_aa: CASSERTKYNEQFF; cdr3_nt: TGTGCCAGCAGCGAGCGGACAAAATACAATGAGCAGTTCTTC
v_call: TRBV12-3/TRBV12-4; j_call: TRBJ1-5; d_call: NA; clone_size: few; cdr3_aa: CASSLGDLEVDQHF; cdr3_nt: TGTGCCAGCAGTTTAGGGGACCTGGAAGTGGATCAGCATTTT
v_call: TRBV4-2; j_call: TRBJ1-1; d_call: NA; clone_size: few; cdr3_aa: CASSQKGTAEAFF; cdr3_nt: TGTGCCAGCAGCCAAAAAGGGACTGCTGAAGCTTTCTTT
v_call: TRBV5-1; j_call: TRBJ2-1; d_call: NA; clone_size: NA; cdr3_aa: CASRQEGAGQFF; cdr3_nt: TGCGCCAGCAGACAGGAGGGGGCTGGACAGTTCTTC
v_call: TRBV6-2/TRBV6-3; j_call: TRBJ2-2; d_call: NA; clone_size: many; cdr3_aa: CASSYRETGELFF; cdr3_nt: TGTGCCAGCAGTTACAGGGAAACCGGGGAGCTGTTTTTT
v_call: TRBV24-1; j_call: TRBJ1-2; d_call: TRBD1; clone_size: NA; cdr3_aa: CATSDQSTGGPNYGYTF; cdr3_nt: TGTGCCACCAGTGACCAATCGACAGGGGGCCCTAACTATGGCTACACCTTC
v_call: TRBV5-6; j_call: TRBJ2-1; d_call: NA; clone_size: NA; cdr3_aa: CASSPGAGSSYNEQFF; cdr3_nt: TGTGCCAGCAGCCCGGGCGCGGGAAGCTCCTACAATGAGCAGTTCTTC
v_call: TRBV20-1; j_call: TRBJ2-1; d_call: TRBD2; clone_size: many; cdr3_aa: CSAPRLAGQFF; cdr3_nt: TGCAGTGCGCCGAGACTAGCGGGCCAGTTCTTC
v_call: TRBV7-6; j_call: TRBJ2-4; d_call: TRBD2; clone_size: few; cdr3_aa: CASSFSSGDIQYF; cdr3_nt: TGTGCCAGCAGCTTCTCTAGCGGGGACATTCAGTACTTC
v_call: TRBV27; j_call: TRBJ1-5; d_call: TRBD1; clone_size: NA; cdr3_aa: CASSLGQGSNQPQHF; cdr3_nt: TGTGCCAGCAGTTTAGGACAGGGGAGCAATCAGCCCCAGCATTTT
v_call: TRBV29-1; j_call: TRBJ1-2; d_call: TRBD1; clone_size: NA; cdr3_aa: CSVGDSYGYTF; cdr3_nt: TGCAGCGTGGGGGACAGCTATGGCTACACCTTC
v_call: TRBV29-1; j_call: TRBJ2-3; d_call: NA; clone_size: NA; cdr3_aa: CSVEVRSDTDTQYF; cdr3_nt: TGCAGCGTTGAAGTTCGGTCCGACACAGATACGCAGTATTTT
v_call: TRBV20-1; j_call: TRBJ1-1; d_call: NA; clone_size: NA; cdr3_aa: CSARDPATEAFF; cdr3_nt: TGCAGTGCTAGAGATCCGGCTACTGAAGCTTTCTTT
v_call: TRBV18; j_call: TRBJ2-7; d_call: TRBD1; clone_size: NA; cdr3_aa: CASSPISGQGVFYEQYF; cdr3_nt: TGTGCCAGCTCACCTATCTCCGGACAGGGAGTTTTCTACGAGCAGTACTTC
v_call: TRBV6-5; j_call: TRBJ2-1; d_call: TRBD2; clone_size: few; cdr3_aa: CASSSSGRAGNEQFF; cdr3_nt: TGTGCCAGCAGTTCTAGCGGGAGGGCCGGGAATGAGCAGTTCTTC
v_call: TRBV5-1; j_call: TRBJ2-1; d_call: NA; clone_size: NA; cdr3_aa: CASSFSGQYNEQFF; cdr3_nt: TGCGCCAGCAGCTTCTCCGGACAGTACAATGAGCAGTTCTTC
v_call: TRBV7-8; j_call: TRBJ1-5; d_call: NA; clone_size: many; cdr3_aa: CASSLDRNQPQHF; cdr3_nt: TGTGCCAGCAGCCTTGACCGAAATCAGCCCCAGCATTTT
v_call: TRBV9; j_call: TRBJ2-7; d_call: TRBD2; clone_size: NA; cdr3_aa: CASSPIAGGPSLEQYF; cdr3_nt: TGTGCCAGCAGCCCAATAGCGGGGGGGCCCTCTTTGGAGCAGTACTTC
v_call: TRBV6-6; j_call: TRBJ2-1; d_call: TRBD1; clone_size: few; cdr3_aa: CASSQDRLAYNEQFF; cdr3_nt: TGTGCCAGCAGCCAGGACAGGTTGGCCTACAATGAGCAGTTCTTC
v_call: TRBV28; j_call: TRBJ2-6; d_call: NA; clone_size: few; cdr3_aa: CASSLAGTGANVLTF; cdr3_nt: TGTGCCAGCAGTTTAGCGGGCACCGGGGCCAACGTCCTGACTTTC
v_call: TRBV9; j_call: TRBJ2-1; d_call: TRBD2; clone_size: NA; cdr3_aa: CASSVGSGRSIDEQFF; cdr3_nt: TGTGCCAGCAGCGTAGGTAGCGGGAGGTCGATTGATGAGCAGTTCTTC
v_call: TRBV27; j_call: TRBJ2-3; d_call: NA; clone_size: many; cdr3_aa: CASSFWATSTDTQYF; cdr3_nt: TGTGCCAGCAGTTTCTGGGCGACTAGCACAGATACGCAGTATTTT
v_call: TRBV5-1; j_call: TRBJ2-7; d_call: NA; clone_size: few; cdr3_aa: CASSRDGSYYEQYF; cdr3_nt: TGCGCCAGCAGTCGGGACGGATCCTACTACGAGCAGTACTTC
v_call: TRBV6-2/TRBV6-3; j_call: TRBJ2-6; d_call: NA; clone_size: few; cdr3_aa: CASSYGYSGANVLTF; cdr3_nt: TGTGCCAGCAGTTACGGATACTCTGGGGCCAACGTCCTGACTTTC
v_call: TRBV20-1; j_call: TRBJ2-7; d_call: NA; clone_size: many; cdr3_aa: CSAPKGLKAYEQYF; cdr3_nt: TGCAGTGCTCCAAAGGGGCTTAAGGCCTACGAGCAGTACTTC
v_call: TRBV7-6; j_call: TRBJ2-1; d_call: NA; clone_size: NA; cdr3_aa: CASSLAPDLHPYNNEQFF; cdr3_nt: TGTGCCAGCAGCTTAGCCCCAGACCTTCACCCTTATAACAATGAGCAGTTCTTC